Presented here are 26 T cell receptor beta chains from one specimen sequenced in a study of cytomegalovirus exposure and HLA in healthy donors. 13 Jbeta primers and 60 Vbeta primers were used for the PCR. Sequenced by immunoSEQ multiplex PCR; TCRdb stores in-frame clones only, minus some. The sample shows 100,000 to 150,000 clones, more than 75% of them seen only once. The sample consisted of PBMCs. Receptors were obtained from a man aged 30 to 45 in good health and CMV-seropositive.

The chain employs TRBV18 and TRBJ2-5, with 9 bases that match TRBD1. Looked up from germline, CDR1 is KGHSH and CDR2 is LQKENI. The CDR3 spans 19 residues. V shed 6 bases, J shed 1 base, and the junction held 18 bases outside the gene matches. The DNA of the CDR3 is TGTGCCAGCTCCTCCTACGACAGGGGGAGTAAAAGAGGCCAAGAGACCCAGTACTTC. This encodes CASSSYDRGSKRGQETQYF.

J is TRBJ1-1 and V is TRBV2, with D possibly being TRBD1 (6 bases). CDR3 length: 13 residues. Per germline, CDR1 SNHLY and CDR2 FYNNEI. Trimming pared 6 bases from V and 2 bases from J, leaving 10 bases between. The CDR3 nucleotides read TGTGCCAGCAGCTGGGACACTAACACTGAAGCTTTCTTT. Translating it yields CASSWDTNTEAFF.

The chain recombines TRBV28 with TRBJ1-4, with 7 bases matching TRBD1. With 6 bases clipped from V and 4 bases from J, the junction kept 8 bases outside the gene matches. The V gene's germline CDR1 is MDHEN and CDR2 SYDVKM. This CDR3 comprises 15 residues. For the CDR3, the DNA is TGTGCCAGCAGCAAGGACAGGACCCTTAATGAAAAACTGTTTTTT. As protein: CASSKDRTLNEKLFF. Full variable domain (missing parts from reference TRBV28 and TRBJ1-4): DVKVTQSSRYLVKRTGEKVFLECVQDMDHENMFWYRQDPGLGLRLIYFSYDVKMKEKGDIPEGYSVSREKKERFSLILESASTNQTSMYLCASSKDRTLNEKLFFGSGTQLSVL.

The chain carries TRBV13 and TRBJ2-1; maybe TRBD1 (6 bases). Germline V gene sequence: CDR1 PRHDT, CDR2 FYEKMQ (reference sequence). Between the trimmed V and J ends, which lost 5 bases and 2 bases, there was a span of 10 bases. The CDR3 sequence is 14 residues long. The CDR3 region is CASSPDRTYNEQFF. DNA of the CDR3: TGTGCCAGCAGCCCGGACAGAACCTACAATGAGCAGTTCTTC.

The rearrangement links TRBV9 to TRBJ1-1; no reliable D call. Trimming took 1 base from V and 1 from J, leaving 8 bases between them. Per the germline V gene, CDR1 is SGDLS and CDR2 is YYNGEE. The CDR3 sequence is 14 residues long. CDR3 sequence: CASSVQSGNTEAFF. The CDR3 nucleotides are TGTGCCAGCAGCGTACAGTCAGGGAACACTGAAGCTTTCTTT. The complete variable domain, with remaining parts taken from reference TRBV9 and TRBJ1-1, reads DSGVTQTPKHLITATGQRVTLRCSPRSGDLSVYWYQQSLDQGLQFLIQYYNGEERAKGNILERFSAQQFPDLHSELNLSSLELGDSALYFCASSVQSGNTEAFFGQGTRLTVV.

The rearrangement joins TRBV6-6 to TRBJ1-1; D unresolved. CDR1 is MNHNY and CDR2 is SVGAGI in the germline V gene (reference sequence). The CDR3 has 15 amino acids. Trimming pared 2 bases from V and 5 bases from J, leaving 15 bases between. The CDR3 loop is CASSYPTRGWTEAFF. The CDR3 coding sequence is TGTGCCAGCAGTTACCCAACCCGAGGGTGGACTGAAGCTTTCTTT.

This clone was observed a few times. The chain employs TRBV6-4 and TRBJ1-2; 7 bases are shared with TRBD1. V trimming: 5 bases; J trimming: 8 bases; junction bases outside the gene matches: 14. Germline values: CDR1 MRHNA, CDR2 SNTAGT. The CDR3 sequence is 15 residues long. CDR3 coding DNA: TGTGCCAGCAGTACAGGGGATGGGAGTGTAGGCGGCTACACCTTC. Residues: CASSTGDGSVGGYTF.

The chain links TRBV10-1 to TRBJ2-5; 11 nucleotides align to TRBD2. Looked up from germline, CDR1 is WNHNN and CDR2 is SYGVQD (reference sequence). CDR3 length: 17 residues. V shed 6 bases, J shed 5 bases, and the junction held 14 bases outside the gene matches. CDR3 in amino acids: CASSEVLAGEDVETQYF. The CDR3 DNA is TGCGCCAGCAGCGAGGTACTAGCGGGAGAGGATGTCGAGACCCAGTACTTC.

The chain carries TRBV28 and TRBJ2-5; TRBD1 is a possible D gene (6 bases). V was trimmed by 4 bases and J by 5 bases, leaving 20 bases between them. The CDR3 has 16 amino acids. The V gene's germline CDR1 is MDHEN and CDR2 SYDVKM. The CDR3 sequence: CASSSPQGKPRETQYF. In DNA, the CDR3 is TGTGCCAGCAGTTCCCCCCAGGGGAAGCCTCGGGAGACCCAGTACTTC.

This rearrangement joins TRBV28 to TRBJ1-3; D is unresolved. V was shortened by 4 bases and J by 4 bases, with 8 bases between the two germline ends. CDR3 size: 13 residues. Germline CDR1 and CDR2: MDHEN and SYDVKM. The CDR3 sequence is CASSSPLGNTIYF. For the CDR3, the DNA is TGTGCCAGCAGTTCCCCATTGGGAAACACCATATATTTT.

This sequence joins TRBV10-3 and TRBJ1-1, with 7 bases identical to TRBD1. There are 14 residues in the CDR3. Germline V gene sequence: CDR1 ENHRY, CDR2 SYGVKD. The V and J ends lost 6 bases and 3 bases, in that order; junction bases with no gene match: 7. CDR3 DNA sequence: TGTGCCATCAGGAAGGAACAGGGGTACACTGAAGCTTTCTTT. This encodes CAIRKEQGYTEAFF.

V and J are TRBV18 and TRBJ2-3, with D possibly TRBD1 on 6 matching bases. The V gene's germline CDR1 is KGHSH and CDR2 LQKENI. The CDR3 is 15 amino acids. Trimming took off 0 bases at V and 6 bases at J, with 13 bases between the two ends. For the CDR3, the DNA is TGTGCCAGCTCACCACCGCAGGGGCAGGGGGATACGCAGTATTTT. Its protein product is CASSPPQGQGDTQYF.

The rearrangement joins TRBV2 to TRBJ1-1, with a weak D call TRBD1 (5 bases). V lost 6 bases and J lost 5, with 7 bases in between. Germline-derived CDR1 and CDR2 are SNHLY and FYNNEI. The CDR3 is made up of 11 amino acids. The CDR3 DNA reads as TGTGCCAGCAGCAGGGATACTGAAGCTTTCTTT. It yields the protein CASSRDTEAFF.

The chain uses TRBV19 and TRBJ2-7; no clear D. The CDR3 contains 14 residues. V was shortened by 7 bases and J by 0 bases, with 13 bases between the two germline ends. CDR1 and CDR2 from the germline V gene are LNHDA and SQIVND (reference sequence). The CDR3 region is CASKAETVSYEQYF. The CDR3 DNA reads as TGTGCCAGTAAAGCCGAAACGGTCTCCTACGAGCAGTACTTC.

This clone was counted a single time. The chain is built from TRBV4-2 and TRBJ2-1, with D possibly matching TRBD2 (5 bases). Germline V gene sequence: CDR1 LGHNA, CDR2 YNFKEQ. This CDR3 is built from 16 residues. V lost 0 bases and J lost 2, with 11 bases in between. CDR3 in amino acids: CASSQDPSGPYNEQFF. As DNA, the CDR3 is TGTGCCAGCAGCCAAGATCCCAGCGGCCCCTACAATGAGCAGTTCTTC.

The chain links TRBV27 to TRBJ1-3, with TRBD1 as a possible D gene (5 bases). The CDR3 is 16 residues long. V was trimmed by 2 bases and J by 0 bases, leaving 11 bases between them. The germline CDR1 and CDR2 sequences are MNHEY and SMNVEV (reference sequence). The CDR3: CASSLTAGLSGNTIYF. In DNA, the CDR3 is TGTGCCAGCAGTTTAACCGCAGGGCTCTCTGGAAACACCATATATTTT.

This clone was seen a few times. This chain connects TRBV30 to TRBJ1-3; D not certain. The germline V and J ends were trimmed by 0 bases and 8 bases, with 8 bases remaining between them. Germline assignment: CDR1 GTSNPN and CDR2 SVGIG (reference sequence). This CDR3 contains 12 residues. The chain's CDR3 is CAWSVSVYTIYF. Here the CDR3 DNA reads TGTGCCTGGAGTGTATCAGTCTACACCATATATTTT.

V is TRBV4-1 and J is TRBJ2-2; 11 bases fit TRBD2. V dropped 3 bases and J dropped 7; count of bases not matched to a gene: 10. Germline V gives CDR1 MGHRA, CDR2 YSYEKL. This CDR3 spans 17 amino acids. The CDR3 DNA reads as TGCGCCAGCAGCCATCGTACTAGCGGGAGATGGGGCGGGGAGCTGTTTTTT. This gives the protein CASSHRTSGRWGGELFF.

This clone was detected once. The chain combines TRBV7-2 with TRBJ2-1; tentative D call: TRBD1 (5 bases). In germline, CDR1 is SGHTA, CDR2 FQGNSA. The V gene lost 6 bases and the J gene lost 7 bases, with 13 bases spanning the gap. The CDR3 extends over 13 amino acids. The CDR3 loop reads CASRSQGRNEQFF. The CDR3 coding sequence is TGTGCCAGCAGATCCCAGGGTAGGAATGAGCAGTTCTTC. Supplemented by reference TRBV7-2 and TRBJ2-1, the full variable domain reads GAGVSQSPSNKVTEKGKDVELRCDPISGHTALYWYRQSLGQGLEFLIYFQGNSAPDKSGLPSDRFSAERTGGSVSTLTIQRTQQEDSAVYLCASRSQGRNEQFFGPGTRLTVL.

The chain has TRBV2 and TRBJ2-7, with D possibly matching TRBD1 (6 bases). V was cut by 7 bases and J by 2 bases, with 12 bases left in between. The CDR3 loop spans 13 amino acids. Germline V gives CDR1 SNHLY, CDR2 FYNNEI. CDR3 sequence reads: CASTRQAAYEQYF. CDR3 in DNA: TGTGCCAGCACCCGACAGGCGGCCTACGAGCAGTACTTC. The whole variable domain, remainder taken from reference TRBV2 and TRBJ2-7, is EPEVTQTPSHQVTQMGQEVILRCVPISNHLYFYWYRQILGQKVEFLVSFYNNEISEKSEIFDDQFSVERPDGSNFTLKIRSTKLEDSAMYFCASTRQAAYEQYFGPGTRLTVT.

This clone was counted once. The rearrangement joins TRBV7-8 to TRBJ2-1, with no clear D. The germline V gene encodes CDR1 SGHVS and CDR2 FQNEAQ. Trimming cost V 7 bases and J 9 bases, with 19 bases left between them. The CDR3 length is 14 residues. The CDR3 spells CASTRGGSATEQFF. In DNA, the CDR3 is TGTGCCAGCACCAGAGGTGGGTCAGCGACTGAGCAGTTCTTC.

The genes are TRBV6-5 and TRBJ1-2; 10 bases line up with TRBD1. Trimming at V came to 6 bases and at J to 11 bases, leaving 6 bases not matched to a gene. CDR3 length equals 12 residues. Germline V gene data show CDR1 as MNHEY and CDR2 as SVGAGI. CDR3 bases: TGTGCCAGCAGCCCGGGACAGGGGAGGTACACCTTC. Translating gives CASSPGQGRYTF.

The chain has TRBV7-2 and TRBJ1-1; TRBD1 aligns across 8 bases. Germline V gene sequence: CDR1 SGHTA, CDR2 FQGNSA. The J segment lost 7 bases and the V segment lost 2 bases, leaving 3 bases of the junction unmatched. CDR3 length: 13 residues. For the CDR3, the DNA is TGTGCCAGCAGCTTAATCGACAGGGGTGAAGCTTTCTTT. Protein: CASSLIDRGEAFF.

This clone was seen only a few times. The chain joins TRBV7-8 to TRBJ2-5, with 11 bases fitting TRBD1. There are 15 residues in the CDR3. The germline V gene encodes CDR1 SGHVS and CDR2 FQNEAQ. Trimming removed 5 bases from V and 6 bases from J; junction bases left unmatched: 8. CDR3 protein: CASSTGTGGGQTQYF. The CDR3 region has the DNA TGTGCCAGCAGCACTGGGACAGGGGGTGGGCAGACCCAGTACTTC.

The J gene is TRBJ2-7, the V gene TRBV5-1; 13 positions agree with TRBD2. After removal of 5 bases from V and 3 bases from J, the junction contained 5 bases not matched to a gene. CDR1 and CDR2 (germline): SGHRS, YFSETQ. The CDR3 length is 15 residues. In nucleotides, the CDR3 is TGCGCCAGCAGGCGGACTAGCGGGAGTCTCTACGAGCAGTACTTC. Protein product: CASRRTSGSLYEQYF. The complete variable domain, with remaining parts taken from reference TRBV5-1 and TRBJ2-7, reads KAGVTQTPRYLIKTRGQQVTLSCSPISGHRSVSWYQQTPGQGLQFLFEYFSETQRNKGNFPGRFSGRQFSNSRSEMNVSTLELGDSALYLCASRRTSGSLYEQYFGPGTRLTVT.

V and J are TRBV5-3 and TRBJ2-1; 9 positions match TRBD2. TRBV5-3 has ORF status, its function being uncertain. The V and J ends lost 6 bases and 8 bases, in that order; junction bases with no gene match: 12. This CDR3 is built from 15 residues. CDR3 sequence: CARTVVSGSSDEQFF. CDR3 DNA sequence: TGTGCCAGAACCGTTGTTAGCGGGAGCTCGGATGAGCAGTTCTTC.